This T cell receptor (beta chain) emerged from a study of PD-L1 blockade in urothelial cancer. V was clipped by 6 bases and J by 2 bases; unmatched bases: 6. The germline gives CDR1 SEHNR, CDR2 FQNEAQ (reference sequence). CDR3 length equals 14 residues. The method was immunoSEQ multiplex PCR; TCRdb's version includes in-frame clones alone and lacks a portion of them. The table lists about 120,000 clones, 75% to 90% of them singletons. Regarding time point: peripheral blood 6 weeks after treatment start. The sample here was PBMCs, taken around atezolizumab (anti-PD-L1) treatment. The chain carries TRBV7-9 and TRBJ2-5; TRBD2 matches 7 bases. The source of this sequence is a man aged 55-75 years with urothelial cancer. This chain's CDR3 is CASRAREGQETQYF. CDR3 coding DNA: TGTGCCAGCAGGGCCAGGGAGGGGCAAGAGACCCAGTACTTC.